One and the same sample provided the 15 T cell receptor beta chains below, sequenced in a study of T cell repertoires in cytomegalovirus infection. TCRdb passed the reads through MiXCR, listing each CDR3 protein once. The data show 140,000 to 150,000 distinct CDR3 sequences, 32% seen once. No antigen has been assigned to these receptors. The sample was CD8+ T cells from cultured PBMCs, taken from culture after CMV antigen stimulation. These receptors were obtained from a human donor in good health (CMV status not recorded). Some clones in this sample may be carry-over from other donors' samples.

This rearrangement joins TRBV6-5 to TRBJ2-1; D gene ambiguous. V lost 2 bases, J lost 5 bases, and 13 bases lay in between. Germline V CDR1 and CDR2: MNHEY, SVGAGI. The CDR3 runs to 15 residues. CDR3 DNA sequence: TGTGCCAGCAGTTACGGCTTCTCGAAACACAATGAGCAGTTCTTC. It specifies CASSYGFSKHNEQFF.

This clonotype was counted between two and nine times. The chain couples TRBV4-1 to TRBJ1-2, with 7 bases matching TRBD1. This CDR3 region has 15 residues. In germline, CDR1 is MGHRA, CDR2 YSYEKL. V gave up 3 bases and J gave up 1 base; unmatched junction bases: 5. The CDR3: CASSQVRDSNYGYTF. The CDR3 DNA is TGCGCCAGCAGCCAGGTACGGGACAGTAACTATGGCTACACCTTC.

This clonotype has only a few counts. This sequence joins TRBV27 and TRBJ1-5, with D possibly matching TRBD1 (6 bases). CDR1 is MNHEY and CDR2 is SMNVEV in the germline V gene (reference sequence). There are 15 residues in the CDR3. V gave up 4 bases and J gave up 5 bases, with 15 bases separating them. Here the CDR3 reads CASSSQGQMDQPQHF. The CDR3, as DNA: TGTGCCAGCAGTTCCCAGGGGCAAATGGATCAGCCCCAGCATTTT.

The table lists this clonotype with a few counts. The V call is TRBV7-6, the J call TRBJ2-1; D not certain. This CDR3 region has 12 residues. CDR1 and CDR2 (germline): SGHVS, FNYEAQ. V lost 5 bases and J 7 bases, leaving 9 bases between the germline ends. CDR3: CASSARVNEQFF. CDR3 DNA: TGTGCCAGCAGCGCTAGGGTAAATGAGCAGTTCTTC.

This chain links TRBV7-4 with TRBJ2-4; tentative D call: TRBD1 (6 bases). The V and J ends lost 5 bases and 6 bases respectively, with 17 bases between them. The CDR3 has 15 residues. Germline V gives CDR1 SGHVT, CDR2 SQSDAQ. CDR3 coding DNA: TGTGCCAGCAGCAGGACGGCAGGGGACGGAAACATTCAGTACTTC. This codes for CASSRTAGDGNIQYF.

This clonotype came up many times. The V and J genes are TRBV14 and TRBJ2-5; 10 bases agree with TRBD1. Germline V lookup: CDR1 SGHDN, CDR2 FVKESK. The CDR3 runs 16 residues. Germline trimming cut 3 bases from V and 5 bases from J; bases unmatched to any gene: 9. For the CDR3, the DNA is TGTGCCAGCAGCCATGTAGGGACAGGGGTGATTGAGACCCAGTACTTC. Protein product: CASSHVGTGVIETQYF.

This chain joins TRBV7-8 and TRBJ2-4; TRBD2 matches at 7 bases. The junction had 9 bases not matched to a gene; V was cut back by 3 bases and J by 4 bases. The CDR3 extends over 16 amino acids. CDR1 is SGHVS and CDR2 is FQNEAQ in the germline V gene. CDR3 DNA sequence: TGTGCCAGCAGCTTGTGGGCTAGCGGTATTAAAAACATTCAGTACTTC. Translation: CASSLWASGIKNIQYF.

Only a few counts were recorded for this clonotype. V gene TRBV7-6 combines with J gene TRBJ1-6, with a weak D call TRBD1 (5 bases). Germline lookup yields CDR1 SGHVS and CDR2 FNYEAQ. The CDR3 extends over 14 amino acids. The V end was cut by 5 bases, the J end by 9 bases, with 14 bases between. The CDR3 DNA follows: TGTGCCAGCAGCACTGGGACCCTGCTTTCACCCCTCCACTTT. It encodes CASSTGTLLSPLHF.

CDR3 in DNA: TGTGCCAGCAGTTATTCTCAGAACACTAAACTGTTTTTT. Amino acid sequence: CASSYSQNTKLFF. This chain links TRBV6-5 with TRBJ1-4; D gene unclear. The CDR3 extends over 13 amino acids. The V end lost 3 bases, the J end lost 11 bases, and 13 bases lay between the germline ends. Per germline, CDR1 MNHEY and CDR2 SVGAGI.

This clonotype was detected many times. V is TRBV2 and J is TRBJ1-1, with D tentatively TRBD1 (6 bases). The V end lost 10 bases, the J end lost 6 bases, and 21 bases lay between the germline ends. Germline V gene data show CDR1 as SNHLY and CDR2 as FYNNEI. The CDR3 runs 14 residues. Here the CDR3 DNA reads TGTGCCATCCAGACCGGGACCGGGGGGCCTGAAGCTTTCTTT. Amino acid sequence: CAIQTGTGGPEAFF.

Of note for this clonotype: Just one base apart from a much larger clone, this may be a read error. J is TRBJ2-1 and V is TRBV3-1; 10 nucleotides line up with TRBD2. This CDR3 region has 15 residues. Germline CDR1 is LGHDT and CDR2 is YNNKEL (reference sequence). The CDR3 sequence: CVSSQGLTSGESQFF. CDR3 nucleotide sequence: TGTGTCAGCAGCCAAGGGTTAACTAGCGGGGAGTCTCAGTTCTTC.

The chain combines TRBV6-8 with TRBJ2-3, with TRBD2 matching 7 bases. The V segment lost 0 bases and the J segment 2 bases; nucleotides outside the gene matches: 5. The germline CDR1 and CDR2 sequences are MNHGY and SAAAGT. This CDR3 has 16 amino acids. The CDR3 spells CASSYSGGGATDTQYF. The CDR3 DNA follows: TGTGCCAGCAGTTACTCGGGCGGGGGAGCCACAGATACGCAGTATTTT.

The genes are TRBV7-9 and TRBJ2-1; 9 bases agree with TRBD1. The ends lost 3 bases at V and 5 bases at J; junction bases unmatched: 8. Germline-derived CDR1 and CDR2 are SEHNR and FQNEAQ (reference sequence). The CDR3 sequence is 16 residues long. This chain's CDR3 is CASSLGQGGPNNEQFF. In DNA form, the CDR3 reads TGTGCCAGCAGCTTGGGACAGGGTGGCCCTAACAATGAGCAGTTCTTC.

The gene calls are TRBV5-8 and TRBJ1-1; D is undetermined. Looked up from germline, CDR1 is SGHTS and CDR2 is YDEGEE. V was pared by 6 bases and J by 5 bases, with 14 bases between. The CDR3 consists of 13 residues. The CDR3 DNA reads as TGTGCCAGCACCGACGAAATCAGGACTGAAGCTTTCTTT. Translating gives CASTDEIRTEAFF.

The CDR3, as DNA: TGCGCCAGCAGCCAATGGGGGGACATTGGATCGCCCAATGAGCAGTTCTTC. It codes for CASSQWGDIGSPNEQFF. The chain combines TRBV4-1 with TRBJ2-1; D may match TRBD1 or TRBD2 (6 bases each). The V end lost 2 bases, the J end lost 6 bases, and 20 bases lay between the germline ends. Germline V gene sequence: CDR1 MGHRA, CDR2 YSYEKL. The CDR3 contains 17 residues.